What follows are 10 T cell receptor beta chains derived from one specimen sequenced in a study of technical replicates of blood from a few donors. Assay: immunoSEQ multiplex PCR; the TCRdb copy retains only in-frame clones and omits some. The table lists 60,000 to 90,000 clones, approximately 96% of them singletons, with around 0.3% in the top ten. Material: T cells isolated from PBMCs. The origin of the receptors is a human donor in good health.

V is TRBV15 and J is TRBJ1-1, with unresolved D. The CDR3 loop spans 12 amino acids. Trimming pared 0 bases from V and 8 bases from J, leaving 7 bases between. Germline V gene lookup returns CDR1 LNHNV and CDR2 YYDKDF (reference sequence). The CDR3 loop is CATSRDEEEAFF. DNA of the CDR3: TGTGCCACCAGCAGAGATGAGGAAGAAGCTTTCTTT.

The rearrangement joins TRBV7-3 to TRBJ2-3; perhaps TRBD2 as D (6 bases). V lost 4 bases and J 3 bases, leaving 17 bases between the germline ends. The CDR3 consists of 16 residues. From germline, CDR1 is SGHTA and CDR2 FQGTGA. This chain's CDR3 is CASSSSAGWGTDTQYF. CDR3 coding DNA: TGTGCCAGCAGCTCTTCAGCGGGTTGGGGGACAGATACGCAGTATTTT. The variable domain in full, with the rest retrieved from reference TRBV7-3 and TRBJ2-3, is GAGVSQTPSNKVTEKGKYVELRCDPISGHTALYWYRQSLGQGPEFLIYFQGTGAADDSGLPNDRFFAVRPEGSVSTLKIQRTERGDSAVYLCASSSSAGWGTDTQYFGPGTRLTVL.

A note on this clone: Sequence at one end of the junction differs from germline and may be a read error. CDR3 loop: CASSLDSGQPQHF. In DNA, the CDR3 is TGTGCTAGCAGCTTAGACAGTGGCCAGCCCCAGCATTTT. J is TRBJ1-5 and V is TRBV7-7, with D perhaps matching TRBD1 (5 bases). Germline V gene lookup returns CDR1 SSHAT and CDR2 FNYEAQ (reference sequence). The CDR3 runs to 13 residues.

The rearrangement uses TRBV29-1 and TRBJ1-2, with D unresolved. Between the trimmed V and J ends, which lost 5 bases and 4 bases, there was a span of 14 bases. CDR1 and CDR2 (germline): SQVTM, ANQGSEA. The CDR3 is 13 amino acids. CDR3 sequence reads: CSVTGGPLYGYTF. CDR3 sequence (DNA): TGCAGCGTTACCGGTGGGCCCCTCTATGGCTACACCTTC. The full variable domain, with the rest looked up from reference TRBV29-1 and TRBJ1-2, is SAVISQKPSRDICQRGTSLTIQCQVDSQVTMMFWYRQQPGQSLTLIATANQGSEATYESGFVIDKFPISRPNLTFSTLTVSNMSPEDSSIYLCSVTGGPLYGYTFGSGTRLTVV.

As concerns this clone: Other DNA sequences of this sample code for an identical CDR3. The chain has TRBV5-1 and TRBJ2-1, with unresolved D. This CDR3 has 14 amino acids. Trimming took 0 bases from V and 2 from J, leaving 6 bases between them. CDR1 is SGHRS, CDR2 YFSETQ, per germline. The CDR3 here is CASSLGLAYNEQFF. The CDR3 DNA reads as TGCGCCAGCAGCTTGGGGCTAGCCTACAATGAGCAGTTCTTC.

The chain combines TRBV4-3 with TRBJ2-4; 7 bases match TRBD1. V gave up 3 bases and J gave up 4 bases; unmatched junction bases: 6. This CDR3 spans 15 amino acids. Germline values: CDR1 LGHNA, CDR2 YSLEER. CDR3 DNA sequence: TGCGCCAGCAGCCAGCAGGGACAGCCAAAAAACATTCAGTACTTC. Translating it yields CASSQQGQPKNIQYF.

In the case of this clone: Other nucleotide sequences in the sample specify the same CDR3. This sequence joins TRBV15 and TRBJ1-1; D uncertain. The CDR3 loop spans 16 amino acids. Germline V lookup: CDR1 LNHNV, CDR2 YYDKDF (reference sequence). V lost 1 base, J lost 0 bases, and 12 bases lay in between. CDR3 sequence (DNA): TGTGCCACCAGCAGAGTAGGAGGAGCTATGAACACTGAAGCTTTCTTT. It yields the protein CATSRVGGAMNTEAFF.

This clone occurred once. The chain carries TRBV7-3 and TRBJ1-2; TRBD1 matches 7 bases. The CDR3 runs to 15 residues. After removal of 1 base from V and 4 bases from J, the junction contained 6 bases not matched to a gene. Germline V lookup: CDR1 SGHTA, CDR2 FQGTGA. The CDR3 bases are TGTGCCAGCAGCTTAAAAACGGGACAGTCCTATGGCTACACCTTC. This translates into CASSLKTGQSYGYTF.

The V gene is TRBV29-1, the J gene TRBJ1-1; D is ambiguous. Per germline, CDR1 SQVTM and CDR2 ANQGSEA. The CDR3 is 12 amino acids. The ends were cut back, 4 bases at V and 4 bases at J, with 10 bases in the middle. The CDR3 DNA follows: TGCAGCGTTGTTAACGCGAGCACTGAAGCTTTCTTT. The encoded protein is CSVVNASTEAFF.

The chain carries TRBV19 and TRBJ2-1; 8 bases match TRBD2. The CDR3 has 15 residues. The germline V gene has CDR1 LNHDA and CDR2 SQIVND (reference sequence). V trimming: 9 bases; J trimming: 7 bases; junction bases outside the gene matches: 14. CDR3 amino acids: CASRGGRGVWNEQFF. In nucleotides, the CDR3 is TGTGCCAGCCGGGGGGGGAGAGGGGTGTGGAATGAGCAGTTCTTC.